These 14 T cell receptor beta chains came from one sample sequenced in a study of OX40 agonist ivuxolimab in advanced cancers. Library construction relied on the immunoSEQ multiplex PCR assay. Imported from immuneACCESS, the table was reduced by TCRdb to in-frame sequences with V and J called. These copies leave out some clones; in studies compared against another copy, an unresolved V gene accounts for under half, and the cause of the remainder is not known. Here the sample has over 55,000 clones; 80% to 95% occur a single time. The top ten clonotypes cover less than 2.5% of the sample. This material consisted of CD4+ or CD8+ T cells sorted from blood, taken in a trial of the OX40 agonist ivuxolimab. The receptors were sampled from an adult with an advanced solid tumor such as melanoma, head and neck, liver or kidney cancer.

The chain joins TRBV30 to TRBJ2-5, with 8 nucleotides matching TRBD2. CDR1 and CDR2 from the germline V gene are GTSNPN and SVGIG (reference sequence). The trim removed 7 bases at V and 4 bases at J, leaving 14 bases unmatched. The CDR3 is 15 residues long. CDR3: CASDGAGGEGETQYF. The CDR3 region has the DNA TGTGCCTCGGACGGGGCGGGGGGCGAGGGAGAGACCCAGTACTTC.

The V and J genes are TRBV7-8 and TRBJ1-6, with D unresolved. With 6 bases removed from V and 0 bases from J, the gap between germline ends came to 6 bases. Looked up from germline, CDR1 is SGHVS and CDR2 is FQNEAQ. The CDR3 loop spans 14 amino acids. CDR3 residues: CASSVGSYNSPLHF. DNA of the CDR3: TGTGCCAGCAGTGTCGGCTCCTATAATTCACCCCTCCACTTT.

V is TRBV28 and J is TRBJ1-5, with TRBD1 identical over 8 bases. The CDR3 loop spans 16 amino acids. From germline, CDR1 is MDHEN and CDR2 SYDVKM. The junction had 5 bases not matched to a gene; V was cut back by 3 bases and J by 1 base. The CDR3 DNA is TGTGCCAGCAGTTTTCCGCAGGGGGCGAGCAATCAGCCCCAGCATTTT. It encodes CASSFPQGASNQPQHF.

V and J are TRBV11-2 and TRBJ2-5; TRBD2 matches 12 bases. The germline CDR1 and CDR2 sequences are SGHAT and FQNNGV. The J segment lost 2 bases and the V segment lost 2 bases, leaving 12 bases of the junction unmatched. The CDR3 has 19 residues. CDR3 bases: TGTGCCAGCAGCTTAAGGGGAGCCCGCCTAGCGGGAGGGCAAGAGACCCAGTACTTC. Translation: CASSLRGARLAGGQETQYF.

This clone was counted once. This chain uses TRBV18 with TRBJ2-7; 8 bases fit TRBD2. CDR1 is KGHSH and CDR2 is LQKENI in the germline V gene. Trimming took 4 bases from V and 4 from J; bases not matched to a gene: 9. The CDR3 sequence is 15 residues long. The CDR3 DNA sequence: TGTGCCAGCTCACTTACCGGGACTAGTCTGTACGAGCAGTACTTC. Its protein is CASSLTGTSLYEQYF. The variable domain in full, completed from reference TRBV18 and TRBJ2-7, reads NAGVMQNPRHLVRRRGQEARLRCSPMKGHSHVYWYRQLPEEGLKFMVYLQKENIIDESGMPKERFSAEFPKEGPSILRIQQVVRGDSAAYFCASSLTGTSLYEQYFGPGTRLTVT.

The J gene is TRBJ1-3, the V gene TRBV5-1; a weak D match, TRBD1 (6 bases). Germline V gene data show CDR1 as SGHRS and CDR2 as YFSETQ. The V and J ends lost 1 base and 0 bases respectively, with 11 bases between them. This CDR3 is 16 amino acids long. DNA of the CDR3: TGCGCCAGCAGCTTGCAGGGGACCGGCTCTGGAAACACCATATATTTT. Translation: CASSLQGTGSGNTIYF.

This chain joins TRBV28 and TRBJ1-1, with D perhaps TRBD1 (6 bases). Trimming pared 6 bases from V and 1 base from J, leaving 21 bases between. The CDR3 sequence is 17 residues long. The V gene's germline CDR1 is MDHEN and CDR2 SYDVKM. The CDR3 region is CASRRRTDPTWNTEAFF. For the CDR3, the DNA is TGTGCCAGCAGACGACGGACAGACCCTACGTGGAACACTGAAGCTTTCTTT.

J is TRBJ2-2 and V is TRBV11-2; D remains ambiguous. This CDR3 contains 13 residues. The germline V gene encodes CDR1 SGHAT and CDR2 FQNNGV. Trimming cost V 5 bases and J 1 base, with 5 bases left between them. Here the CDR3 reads CASSRQNTGELFF. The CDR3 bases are TGTGCCAGCAGCAGACAGAACACCGGGGAGCTGTTTTTT.

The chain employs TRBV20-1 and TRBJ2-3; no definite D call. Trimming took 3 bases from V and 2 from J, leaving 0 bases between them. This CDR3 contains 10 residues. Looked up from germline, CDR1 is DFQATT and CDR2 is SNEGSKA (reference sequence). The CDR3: CSASTDTQYF. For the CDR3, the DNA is TGCAGTGCTAGCACAGATACGCAGTATTTT.

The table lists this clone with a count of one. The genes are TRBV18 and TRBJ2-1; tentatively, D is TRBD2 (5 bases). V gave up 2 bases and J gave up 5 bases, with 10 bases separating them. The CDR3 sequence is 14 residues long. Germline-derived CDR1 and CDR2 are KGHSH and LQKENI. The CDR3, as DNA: TGTGCCAGCTCACCAAGGGTCGGGGACAATGAGCAGTTCTTC. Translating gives CASSPRVGDNEQFF.

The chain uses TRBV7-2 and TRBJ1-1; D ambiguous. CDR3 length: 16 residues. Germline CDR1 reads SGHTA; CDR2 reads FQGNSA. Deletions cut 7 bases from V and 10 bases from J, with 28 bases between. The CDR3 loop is CASTRLLDTLKTGAFF. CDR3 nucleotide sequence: TGTGCCAGCACCCGTTTACTCGATACCCTTAAAACGGGAGCTTTCTTT.

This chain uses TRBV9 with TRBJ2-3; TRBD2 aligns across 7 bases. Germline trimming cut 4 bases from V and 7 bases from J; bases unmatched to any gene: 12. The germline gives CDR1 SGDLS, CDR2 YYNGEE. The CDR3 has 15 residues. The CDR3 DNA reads TGTGCCAGCAGCCACGGTAGGGGAGGGCCGAATACGCAGTATTTT. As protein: CASSHGRGGPNTQYF.

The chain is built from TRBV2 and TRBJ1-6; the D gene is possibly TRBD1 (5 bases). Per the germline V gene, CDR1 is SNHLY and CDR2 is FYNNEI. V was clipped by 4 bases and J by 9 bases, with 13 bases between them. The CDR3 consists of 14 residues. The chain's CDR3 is CASSAGGVGSPLHF. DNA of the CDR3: TGTGCCAGCAGTGCCGGAGGGGTGGGTTCACCCCTCCACTTT.

The CDR3: CATSKGGGRNEQFF. As DNA, the CDR3 is TGTGCCACCAGCAAAGGTGGGGGGCGGAATGAGCAGTTCTTC. V usage is TRBV15 and J usage is TRBJ2-1; perhaps D is TRBD1 or TRBD2 (6 bases each). Trimming left V 4 bases short and J 7 bases short, with 14 bases between. The CDR3 runs 14 residues. From germline, CDR1 is LNHNV and CDR2 YYDKDF (reference sequence). The variable domain in full, with the rest retrieved from reference TRBV15 and TRBJ2-1, is DAMVIQNPRYQVTQFGKPVTLSCSQTLNHNVMYWYQQKSSQAPKLLFHYYDKDFNNEADTPDNFQSRRPNTSFCFLDIRSPGLGDTAMYLCATSKGGGRNEQFFGPGTRLTVL.